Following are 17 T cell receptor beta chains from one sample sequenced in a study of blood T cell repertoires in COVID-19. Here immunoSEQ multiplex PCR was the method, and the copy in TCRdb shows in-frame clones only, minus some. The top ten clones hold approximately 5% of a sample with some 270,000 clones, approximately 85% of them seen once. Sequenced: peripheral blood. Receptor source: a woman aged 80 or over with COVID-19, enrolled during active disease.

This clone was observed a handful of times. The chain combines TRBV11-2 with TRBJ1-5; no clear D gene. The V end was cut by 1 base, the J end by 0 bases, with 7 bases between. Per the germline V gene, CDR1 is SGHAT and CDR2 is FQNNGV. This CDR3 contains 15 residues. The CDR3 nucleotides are TGTGCCAGCAGCTTAGGGGCAGCTAGCAATCAGCCCCAGCATTTT. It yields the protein CASSLGAASNQPQHF.

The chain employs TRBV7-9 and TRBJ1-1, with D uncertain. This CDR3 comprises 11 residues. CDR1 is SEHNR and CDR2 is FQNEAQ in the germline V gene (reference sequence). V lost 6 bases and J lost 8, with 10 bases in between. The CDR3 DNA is TGTGCCAGCAGTAGAGGGTCCGAAGCTTTCTTT. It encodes CASSRGSEAFF.

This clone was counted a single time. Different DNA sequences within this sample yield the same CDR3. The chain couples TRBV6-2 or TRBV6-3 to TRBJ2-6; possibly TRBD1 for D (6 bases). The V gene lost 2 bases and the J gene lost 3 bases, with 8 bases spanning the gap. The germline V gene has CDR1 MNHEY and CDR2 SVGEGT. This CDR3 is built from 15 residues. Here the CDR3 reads CASSYGGSGANVLTF. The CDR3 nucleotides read TGTGCCAGCAGTTACGGGGGCAGTGGGGCCAACGTCCTGACTTTC.

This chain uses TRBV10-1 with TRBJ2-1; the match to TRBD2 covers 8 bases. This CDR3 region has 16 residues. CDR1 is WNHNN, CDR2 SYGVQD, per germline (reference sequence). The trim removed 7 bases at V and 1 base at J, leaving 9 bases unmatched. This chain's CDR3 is CASTLNRGGSYNEQFF. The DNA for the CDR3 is TGCGCCAGCACCCTTAACCGGGGGGGATCCTACAATGAGCAGTTCTTC.

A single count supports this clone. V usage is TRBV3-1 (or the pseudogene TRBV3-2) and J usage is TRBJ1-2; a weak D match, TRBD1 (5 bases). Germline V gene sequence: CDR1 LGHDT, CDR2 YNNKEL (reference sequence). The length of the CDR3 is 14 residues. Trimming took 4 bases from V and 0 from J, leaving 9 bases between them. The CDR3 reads CASSRREANYGYTF. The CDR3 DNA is TGTGCCAGCAGCCGCAGGGAGGCTAACTATGGCTACACCTTC.

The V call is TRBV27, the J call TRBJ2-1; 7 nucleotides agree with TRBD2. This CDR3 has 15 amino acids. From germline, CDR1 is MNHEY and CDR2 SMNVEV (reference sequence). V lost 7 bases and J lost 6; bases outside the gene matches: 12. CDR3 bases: TGTGCCAGCACCCCACTTGCGGGGGAAGGCAATGAGCAGTTCTTC. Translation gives CASTPLAGEGNEQFF.

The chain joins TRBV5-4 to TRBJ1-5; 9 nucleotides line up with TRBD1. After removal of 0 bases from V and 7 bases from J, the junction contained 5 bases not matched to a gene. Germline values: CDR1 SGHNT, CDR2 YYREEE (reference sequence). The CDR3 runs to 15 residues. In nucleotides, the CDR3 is TGTGCCAGCAGCTTGGATGGACAGGGGAAGCAGCCCCAGCATTTT. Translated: CASSLDGQGKQPQHF.

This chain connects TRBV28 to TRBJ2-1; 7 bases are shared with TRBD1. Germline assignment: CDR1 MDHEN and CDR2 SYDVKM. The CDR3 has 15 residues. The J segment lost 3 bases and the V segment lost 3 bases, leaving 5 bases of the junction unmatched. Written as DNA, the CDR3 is TGTGCCAGCAGTTTCTCGGGACAGTACTACAATGAGCAGTTCTTC. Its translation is CASSFSGQYYNEQFF.

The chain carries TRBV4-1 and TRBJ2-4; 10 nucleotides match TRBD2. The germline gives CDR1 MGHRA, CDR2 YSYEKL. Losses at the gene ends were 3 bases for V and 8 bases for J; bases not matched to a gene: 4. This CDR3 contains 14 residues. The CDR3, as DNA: TGCGCCAGCAGCCAGAGCGGGGGGGAATACATTCAGTACTTC. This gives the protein CASSQSGGEYIQYF.

The CDR3 sequence is CASSFRTGGLGNTGELFF. CDR3 sequence (DNA): TGTGCCAGCAGCTTCAGAACAGGGGGCTTAGGGAACACCGGGGAGCTGTTTTTT. The chain employs TRBV11-2 and TRBJ2-2, with 9 positions matching TRBD1. The CDR3 length is 18 residues. CDR1 and CDR2 (germline): SGHAT, FQNNGV. After removal of 3 bases from V and 1 base from J, the junction contained 9 bases not matched to a gene.

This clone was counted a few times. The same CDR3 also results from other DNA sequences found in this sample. The CDR3 region has the DNA TGTGCCAGCAGCCGGACAGGGGTCTCCTACAATGAGCAGTTCTTC. Amino acid sequence: CASSRTGVSYNEQFF. The chain links TRBV3-1 (or the pseudogene TRBV3-2) to TRBJ2-1; 9 nucleotides align to TRBD1. The ends lost 4 bases at V and 0 bases at J; junction bases unmatched: 1. CDR1 LGHDT and CDR2 YNNKEL come from the germline V gene (reference sequence). CDR3 size: 15 residues.

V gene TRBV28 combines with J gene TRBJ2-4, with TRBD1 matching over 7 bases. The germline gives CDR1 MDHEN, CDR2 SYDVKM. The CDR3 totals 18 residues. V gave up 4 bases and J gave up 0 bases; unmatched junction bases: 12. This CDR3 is CASSSLSTGAGAKNIQYF. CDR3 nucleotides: TGTGCCAGCAGTTCTCTCTCTACAGGGGCGGGAGCCAAAAACATTCAGTACTTC.

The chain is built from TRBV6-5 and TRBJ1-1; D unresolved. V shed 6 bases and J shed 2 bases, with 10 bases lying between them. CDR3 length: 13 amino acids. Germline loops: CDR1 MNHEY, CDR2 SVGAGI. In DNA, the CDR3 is TGTGCCAGCAGAAACACGCTTAACACTGAAGCTTTCTTT. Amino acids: CASRNTLNTEAFF.

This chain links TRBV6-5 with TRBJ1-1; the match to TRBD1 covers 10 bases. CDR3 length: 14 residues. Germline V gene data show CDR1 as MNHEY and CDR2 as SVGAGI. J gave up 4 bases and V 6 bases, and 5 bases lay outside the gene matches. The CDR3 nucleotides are TGTGCCAGCAGAACGACAGGGGGCTTCACTGAAGCTTTCTTT. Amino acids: CASRTTGGFTEAFF.

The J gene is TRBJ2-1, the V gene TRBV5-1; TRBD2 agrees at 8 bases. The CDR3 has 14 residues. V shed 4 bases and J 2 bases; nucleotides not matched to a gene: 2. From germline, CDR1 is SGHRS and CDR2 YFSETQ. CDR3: CASSTGLAYNEQFF. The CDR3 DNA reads TGCGCCAGCAGCACGGGACTAGCCTACAATGAGCAGTTCTTC.

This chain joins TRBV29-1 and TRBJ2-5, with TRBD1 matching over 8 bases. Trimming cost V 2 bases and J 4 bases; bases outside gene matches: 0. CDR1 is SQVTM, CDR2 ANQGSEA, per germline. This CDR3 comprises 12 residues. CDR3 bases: TGCAGCGTTGAAACAGGGGGAGAGACCCAGTACTTC. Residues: CSVETGGETQYF.

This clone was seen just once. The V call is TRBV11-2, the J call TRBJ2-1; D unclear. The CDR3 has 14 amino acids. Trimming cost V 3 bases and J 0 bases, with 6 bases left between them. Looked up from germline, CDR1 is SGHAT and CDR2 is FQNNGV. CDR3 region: CASSFASSYNEQFF. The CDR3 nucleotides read TGTGCCAGCAGCTTTGCTAGCTCCTACAATGAGCAGTTCTTC. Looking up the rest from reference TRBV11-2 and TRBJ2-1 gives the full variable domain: EAGVAQSPRYKIIEKRQSVAFWCNPISGHATLYWYQQILGQGPKLLIQFQNNGVVDDSQLPKDRFSAERLKGVDSTLKIQPAKLEDSAVYLCASSFASSYNEQFFGPGTRLTVL.